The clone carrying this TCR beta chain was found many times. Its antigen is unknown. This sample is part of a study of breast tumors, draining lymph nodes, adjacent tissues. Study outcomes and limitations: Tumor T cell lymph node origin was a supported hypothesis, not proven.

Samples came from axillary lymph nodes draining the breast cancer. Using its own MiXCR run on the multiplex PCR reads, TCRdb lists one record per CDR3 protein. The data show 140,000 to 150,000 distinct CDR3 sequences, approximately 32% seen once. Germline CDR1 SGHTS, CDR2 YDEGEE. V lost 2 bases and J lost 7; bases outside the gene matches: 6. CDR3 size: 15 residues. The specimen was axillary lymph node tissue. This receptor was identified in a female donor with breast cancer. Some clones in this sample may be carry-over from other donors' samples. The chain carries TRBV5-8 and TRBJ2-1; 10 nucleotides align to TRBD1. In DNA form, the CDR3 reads TGTGCCAGCAGCTTTGGACAGGGGGTGTTTAATGAGCAGTTCTTC. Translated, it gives CASSFGQGVFNEQFF.